This T cell receptor (beta chain) appears in the sequencing data of a study of patients and donors after allogeneic stem cell transplantation. This clonotype was picked up a small number of times. From the RT-PCR reads, TCRdb called clonotypes with MiXCR, one entry per CDR3 protein. The sample lists hundreds of thousands of distinct CDR3 sequences, 16% occurring once. In germline, CDR1 is SQVTM, CDR2 ANQGSEA. The CDR3 is made up of 10 amino acids. The chain is built from TRBV29-1 and TRBJ1-1, with D uncertain. Sequencing input: blood, either unsorted or a sorted T cell fraction (not recorded which). This TCR was recovered from a human donor who was either an allogeneic HSCT recipient or a stem cell or donor lymphocyte infusion donor (not recorded which). It is not recorded whose cells these are; they may come from a transplant donor. DNA of the CDR3: TGCAGTTTTGGGAACACTGAAGCTTTCTTT. Encoded protein: CSFGNTEAFF. Full variable domain (missing parts from reference TRBV29-1 and TRBJ1-1): SAVISQKPSRDICQRGTSLTIQCQVDSQVTMMFWYRQQPGQSLTLIATANQGSEATYESGFVIDKFPISRPNLTFSTLTVSNMSPEDSSIYLCSFGNTEAFFGQGTRLTVV.